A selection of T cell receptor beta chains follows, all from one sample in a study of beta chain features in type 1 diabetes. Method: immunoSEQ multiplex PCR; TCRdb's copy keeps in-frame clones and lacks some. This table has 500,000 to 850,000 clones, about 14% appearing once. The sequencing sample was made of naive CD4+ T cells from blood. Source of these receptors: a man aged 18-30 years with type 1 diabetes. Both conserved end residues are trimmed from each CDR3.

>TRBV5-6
ASSLVGDYGYT
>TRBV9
ASSESSGVLDTQY
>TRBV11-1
ASSADREDEQF
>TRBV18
ASSPLALFRNEQF
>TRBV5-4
ASSLVATGGVNIQY
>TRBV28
ASSLISYEQY
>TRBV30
AWSVAGDYGYT
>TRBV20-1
SATLNYGYT
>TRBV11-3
ASSLDLAGGPNTQY
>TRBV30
AWTRQGDGELF
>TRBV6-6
ASSYMVGWEETQY
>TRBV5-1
ASSLGQGDEKLF
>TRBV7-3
ASSSTGREQY
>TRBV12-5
ASGWGIQETQY
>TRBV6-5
ASRPRGSRADTQY
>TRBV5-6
ASSLYRGYRIY
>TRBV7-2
ASSLASTYEQY
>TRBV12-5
ASGLVGRERVTDTQY
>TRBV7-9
ASSSTPPQQY
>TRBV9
ASSSRRTGRTDTQY
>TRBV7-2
ASSIRPGADTYEQY
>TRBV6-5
ASSYQDSTDTQY
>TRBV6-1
ASRVMGEITYEQY
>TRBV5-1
ASSGDGNTEAF
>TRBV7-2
ASSLVLAGEDFTDTQY
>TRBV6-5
ASSSQGGYT
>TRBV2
ASAIQLRGHQRTGELF
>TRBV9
ASSVAYQGDSGNTIY
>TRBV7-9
ASSSRDRGSYGYT
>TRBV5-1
ASSLEGWEKLF
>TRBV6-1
ASSEGLAYEQY
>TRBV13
ASSSWTGEKLF
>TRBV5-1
ASSRPRRGGNYGYT
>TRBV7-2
ASSLGIGLRGTSPLH
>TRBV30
AWSVDRVVLEQY
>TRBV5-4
ASSLTTRAHTAEQF
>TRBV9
ASSGSGSNQPQH
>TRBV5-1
ASSLGGLAGQPDTQY
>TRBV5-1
ASGRLAGDEQF
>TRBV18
ASSPAGGRRYEQY
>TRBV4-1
ASSQEGAASDYGYT
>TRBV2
ASNLFGQAFGDTQY
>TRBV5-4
ASRPPGGRQETQY
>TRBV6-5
ASSQQGMNTEAF
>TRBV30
AWSSQGASGYT
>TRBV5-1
ASSWTQGASGETQY
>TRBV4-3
ASSQDYGGDYNEQF
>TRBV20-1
SARDVNVGF
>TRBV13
ASSLEGIRYGYT
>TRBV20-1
SAPTVYGYT
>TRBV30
AWSVTSGRFYEQY
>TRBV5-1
ASSGDLRETQY